Each of the 10 T cell receptor beta chains below was sequenced from the same sample in a study of shared clonotypes between healthy human individuals. The protocol was immunoSEQ multiplex PCR, while the TCRdb copy is restricted to in-frame clones and leaves out a portion. The sample records approximately 500,000 clones, nearly 80% being singletons. The sequenced material came from PBMCs. Every receptor here comes from a middle-aged woman in good health. Some clones in this sample may be carry-over from other donors' samples.

The chain employs TRBV6-1 and TRBJ2-7, with 9 bases aligning to TRBD2. Trimming at V came to 5 bases and at J to 3 bases, leaving 5 bases not matched to a gene. This CDR3 region has 14 residues. Germline V lookup: CDR1 MNHNS, CDR2 SASEGT. The CDR3 DNA reads TGTGCCAGCAGTCTACGACTAGCGGACTACGAGCAGTACTTC. Its translation: CASSLRLADYEQYF.

This clone has only a few counts. This chain links TRBV9 with TRBJ2-1, with D unresolved. Germline V lookup: CDR1 SGDLS, CDR2 YYNGEE. The germline V and J ends were trimmed by 1 base and 3 bases, with 14 bases remaining between them. The CDR3 runs to 16 residues. The CDR3 is CASSVSVVTNYNEQFF. CDR3 coding DNA: TGTGCCAGCAGCGTATCAGTAGTAACGAACTACAATGAGCAGTTCTTC.

The gene calls are TRBV6-1 and TRBJ1-3; 8 nucleotides agree with TRBD1. V was pared by 6 bases and J by 2 bases, with 6 bases of the junction left unmatched. CDR1 is MNHNS, CDR2 SASEGT, per germline. The CDR3 totals 15 residues. The CDR3 DNA sequence: TGTGCCAGCAGGGCGGACAGGGTGGCTGGAAACACCATATATTTT. This codes for CASRADRVAGNTIYF.

The chain carries TRBV5-1 and TRBJ2-5; D uncertain. CDR1 is SGHRS, CDR2 YFSETQ, per germline. V lost 3 bases, J lost 1 base, and 7 bases lay in between. CDR3 length: 13 residues. CDR3 in DNA: TGCGCCAGCAGCTCCCAGCTCCAAGAGACCCAGTACTTC. Residues: CASSSQLQETQYF.

The rearrangement uses TRBV29-1 and TRBJ2-5; TRBD2 agrees at 9 bases. CDR1 SQVTM and CDR2 ANQGSEA come from the germline V gene. J was trimmed by 5 bases and V by 6 bases; bases with no gene match: 13. The CDR3 runs 15 residues. The CDR3 loop is CSVKSGTSPGETQYF. The CDR3 DNA follows: TGCAGCGTAAAATCCGGGACTAGCCCTGGCGAGACCCAGTACTTC.

As regards this clone: In the same sample, other DNA sequences code for this CDR3. The chain joins TRBV28 to TRBJ2-7, with 9 bases matching TRBD1. The germline gives CDR1 MDHEN, CDR2 SYDVKM. Losses at the gene ends were 6 bases for V and 3 bases for J; bases not matched to a gene: 3. This CDR3 comprises 13 residues. The CDR3 protein is CASRTGGIYEQYF. The CDR3 bases are TGTGCCAGCAGGACAGGGGGGATCTACGAGCAGTACTTC.

CDR3 DNA: TGTGCCAGCAGCGTAGATGGGGCCGGGGAGCTGTTTTTT. Translated: CASSVDGAGELFF. This chain uses TRBV9 with TRBJ2-2; D is undetermined. Per the germline V gene, CDR1 is SGDLS and CDR2 is YYNGEE. V was cut by 0 bases and J by 6 bases, with 6 bases left in between. There are 13 residues in the CDR3.

This chain uses TRBV7-3 with TRBJ2-1; possible D gene TRBD2, 6 bases. V lost 5 bases, J lost 2 bases, and 16 bases lay in between. CDR1 and CDR2 from the germline V gene are SGHTA and FQGTGA. The CDR3 contains 16 residues. CDR3 in DNA: TGTGCCAGCAGCACAACCGGGGGAGCGCCCTACAATGAGCAGTTCTTC. This codes for CASSTTGGAPYNEQFF.

V is TRBV14 and J is TRBJ2-7, with D possibly TRBD2 on 6 matching bases. Per germline, CDR1 SGHDN and CDR2 FVKESK. V was cut by 5 bases and J by 5 bases, with 16 bases left in between. This CDR3 comprises 14 residues. CDR3 in DNA: TGTGCCAGCAGCACTGACGGGGAGGAGAACGAGCAGTACTTC. Its translation is CASSTDGEENEQYF.

V is TRBV6-5 and J is TRBJ2-3; TRBD1 or TRBD2 may be the D gene (5 bases each). This CDR3 spans 15 amino acids. CDR1 is MNHEY and CDR2 is SVGAGI in the germline V gene. Trimming left V 2 bases short and J 7 bases short, with 16 bases between. This CDR3 reads CASSYGTVLGNTQYF. CDR3 coding DNA: TGTGCCAGCAGTTACGGGACCGTCCTTGGGAATACGCAGTATTTT.